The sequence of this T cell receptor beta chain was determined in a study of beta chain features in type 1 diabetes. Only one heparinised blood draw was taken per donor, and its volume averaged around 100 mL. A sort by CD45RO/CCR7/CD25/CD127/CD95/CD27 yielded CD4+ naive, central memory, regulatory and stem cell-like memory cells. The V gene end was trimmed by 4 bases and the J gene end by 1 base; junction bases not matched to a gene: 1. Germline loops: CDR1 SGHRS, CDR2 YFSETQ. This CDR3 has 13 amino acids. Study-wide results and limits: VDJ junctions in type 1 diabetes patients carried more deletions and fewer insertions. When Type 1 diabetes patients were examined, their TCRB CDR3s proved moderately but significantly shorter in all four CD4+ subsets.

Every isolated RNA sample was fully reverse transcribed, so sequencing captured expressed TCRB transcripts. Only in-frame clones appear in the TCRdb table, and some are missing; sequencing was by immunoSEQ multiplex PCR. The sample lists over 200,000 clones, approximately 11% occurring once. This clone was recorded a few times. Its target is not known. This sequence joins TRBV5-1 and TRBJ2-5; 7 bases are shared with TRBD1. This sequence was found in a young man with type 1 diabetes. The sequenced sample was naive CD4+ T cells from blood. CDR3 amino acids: CASSTGVQETQYF. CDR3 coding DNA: TGCGCCAGCAGCACAGGGGTCCAAGAGACCCAGTACTTC.